These 32 T cell receptor beta chains originate from one sample sequenced in a study of T cells in Graves' hyperthyroidism and ophthalmopathy. The TCR beta CDR3 regions underwent amplification using RNA transcripts as the source. A first-round RT-PCR of the TCR CDR3 used the HTBI primer set. Each CDR3 protein is one row after TCRdb ran MiXCR on the multiplex PCR reads. The repertoire includes under 400,000 distinct CDR3 sequences, approximately 18% of them detected once, and around 15% sits in the top ten. The sequenced sample consisted of blood. The receptors were gathered from a woman in her thirties or forties with Graves' ophthalmopathy.

CDR3 residues: CASSFDALGQPQHF. Written as DNA, the CDR3 is TGTGCCAGCAGCTTTGACGCCCTTGGTCAGCCCCAGCATTTT. The V call is TRBV6-1, the J call TRBJ1-5; no clear D. Germline V lookup: CDR1 MNHNS, CDR2 SASEGT. CDR3 length: 14 amino acids. V gave up 6 bases and J gave up 6 bases, with 15 bases separating them.

This clonotype was counted ten times or more. The chain has TRBV5-1 and TRBJ2-5, with 8 nucleotides matching TRBD1. Per germline, CDR1 SGHRS and CDR2 YFSETQ. The CDR3 covers 17 residues. Unmatched junction bases numbered 11, after V lost 0 bases and J lost 4 bases. CDR3 sequence (DNA): TGCGCCAGCAGCTTGGCCCTCCGGACAGGGATGGGAGAGACCCAGTACTTC. This encodes CASSLALRTGMGETQYF.

The table lists this clonotype with many counts. V usage is TRBV18 and J usage is TRBJ2-5; D is tentatively TRBD1 or TRBD2 (6 bases each). CDR1 and CDR2 from the germline V gene are KGHSH and LQKENI. The CDR3 is 16 residues long. V was cut by 0 bases and J by 5 bases, with 16 bases left in between. The CDR3 DNA reads as TGTGCCAGCTCACCACCGGCCGGGGGCAGGTTCGAGACCCAGTACTTC. This codes for CASSPPAGGRFETQYF.

This clonotype has at least ten counts. This chain joins TRBV2 and TRBJ1-3; TRBD1 is a possible D gene (5 bases). The CDR3 is 12 residues long. V lost 8 bases to trimming and J lost 2 bases, with 7 bases between them. From germline, CDR1 is SNHLY and CDR2 FYNNEI. The DNA of the CDR3 is TGTGCCAGCGGGGGTACTGGAAACACCATATATTTT. Its translation: CASGGTGNTIYF. Full variable domain (outside the CDR3, taken from reference TRBV2 and TRBJ1-3): EPEVTQTPSHQVTQMGQEVILRCVPISNHLYFYWYRQILGQKVEFLVSFYNNEISEKSEIFDDQFSVERPDGSNFTLKIRSTKLEDSAMYFCASGGTGNTIYFGEGSWLTVV.

Regarding this clonotype: It may be a read error: a sequence one base away is much more abundant. The CDR3 reads CAWGVLGLTYEQYF. The CDR3 DNA sequence: TGTGCCTGGGGTGTACTTGGACTGACTTACGAGCAGTACTTC. The chain links TRBV30 to TRBJ2-7; D possibly corresponds to TRBD2 (5 bases). Germline CDR1 is GTSNPN and CDR2 is SVGIG (reference sequence). The CDR3 is made up of 14 amino acids.

The table lists this clonotype with many counts. The chain employs TRBV11-2 and TRBJ2-5; D call uncertain. Trimming removed 4 bases at V and 5 bases at J, with 17 bases between. This CDR3 contains 15 residues. Looked up from germline, CDR1 is SGHAT and CDR2 is FQNNGV. This CDR3 reads CASSSKTYSGETQYF. DNA of the CDR3: TGTGCCAGCAGCTCAAAAACATACTCTGGGGAGACCCAGTACTTC.

The V call is TRBV20-1, the J call TRBJ1-1; D possibly corresponds to TRBD1 (6 bases). The CDR3 is 13 amino acids. V lost 6 bases and J lost 3, with 14 bases in between. The germline gives CDR1 DFQATT, CDR2 SNEGSKA (reference sequence). Here the CDR3 DNA reads TGCAGTGCCAGGGGACACCGGGACACTGAAGCTTTCTTT. Translating it yields CSARGHRDTEAFF.

This clonotype has at least ten counts. The rearrangement joins TRBV6-2 or TRBV6-3 to TRBJ1-2; no firm D call. Germline loops: CDR1 MNHEY, CDR2 SVGEGT. V lost 10 bases, J lost 7 bases, and 16 bases lay in between. The CDR3 contains 12 residues. The CDR3, as DNA: TGTGCCACCGGACCGCCCGGAGGTGGCTACACCTTC. Protein product: CATGPPGGGYTF.

This clonotype was counted many times. At one end, the junction sequence differs from germline, possibly due to a read error. The rearrangement joins TRBV28 to TRBJ1-3; 8 bases map to TRBD1. CDR1 is MDHEN, CDR2 SYDVKM, per germline. This CDR3 spans 14 amino acids. CDR3: CASRNQGAGNTIYF. The DNA of the CDR3 is TGTGCCAGCAGGAACCAGGGGGCTGGGAACACCATATATTTT.

This clonotype was detected ten times or more. The chain combines TRBV7-9 with TRBJ2-7, with 9 bases lining up with TRBD1. With 5 bases clipped from V and 2 bases from J, the junction kept 4 bases outside the gene matches. This CDR3 is built from 14 residues. Germline V gene lookup returns CDR1 SEHNR and CDR2 FQNEAQ (reference sequence). The CDR3 DNA is TGTGCCAGCAGCCGGACAGGGGCAACCTACGAGCAGTACTTC. This codes for CASSRTGATYEQYF.

This clonotype was counted at least ten times. This rearrangement joins TRBV6-2 or TRBV6-3 to TRBJ1-1; no reliable D call. Germline loops: CDR1 MNHEY, CDR2 SVGEGT. The V end lost 5 bases, the J end lost 7 bases, and 17 bases lay between the germline ends. The CDR3 runs 14 residues. CDR3 residues: CASSSPTRLIEAFF. The DNA for the CDR3 is TGTGCCAGCAGTAGCCCGACAAGGCTGATTGAAGCTTTCTTT.

The table lists this clonotype with many counts. The chain employs TRBV19 and TRBJ1-5; D ambiguous. The germline gives CDR1 LNHDA, CDR2 SQIVND (reference sequence). The CDR3 length is 17 residues. Trimming cost V 4 bases and J 0 bases, with 16 bases left between them. CDR3 sequence: CASSTPGGGYSNQPQHF. The CDR3 DNA reads TGTGCCAGTAGTACCCCCGGCGGCGGCTATAGCAATCAGCCCCAGCATTTT.

This clonotype appeared many times. The chain recombines TRBV20-1 with TRBJ2-7; TRBD1 agrees at 7 bases. J was trimmed by 3 bases and V by 1 base; bases with no gene match: 15. Germline CDR1 DFQATT, CDR2 SNEGSKA (reference sequence). The CDR3 contains 17 residues. CDR3 protein: CSARGADRVGSVYEQYF. Written as DNA, the CDR3 is TGCAGTGCTAGAGGGGCCGACAGGGTGGGTTCTGTCTACGAGCAGTACTTC.

This clonotype was found many times. This chain's CDR3 is CSATPEELAKNIQYF. Here the CDR3 DNA reads TGCAGTGCCACTCCAGAGGAATTAGCCAAAAACATTCAGTACTTC. The rearrangement joins TRBV20-1 to TRBJ2-4; no clear D gene. Germline V lookup: CDR1 DFQATT, CDR2 SNEGSKA (reference sequence). Trimming took 6 bases from V and 0 from J, leaving 15 bases between them. The CDR3 has 15 residues.

This clonotype was found many times. The chain joins TRBV29-1 to TRBJ2-6; D is uncertain. The CDR3 sequence is 12 residues long. Germline CDR1 reads SQVTM; CDR2 reads ANQGSEA. V lost 5 bases, J lost 3 bases, and 5 bases lay in between. CDR3 sequence: CSVPDGANVLTF. The CDR3 nucleotides read TGCAGCGTTCCCGATGGGGCCAACGTCCTGACTTTC. Supplemented by reference TRBV29-1 and TRBJ2-6, the full variable domain reads SAVISQKPSRDICQRGTSLTIQCQVDSQVTMMFWYRQQPGQSLTLIATANQGSEATYESGFVIDKFPISRPNLTFSTLTVSNMSPEDSSIYLCSVPDGANVLTFGAGSRLTVL.

This clonotype appeared a few times. The V and J genes are TRBV6-1 and TRBJ1-2; maybe TRBD1 (5 bases). With 8 bases removed from V and 4 bases from J, the gap between germline ends came to 20 bases. Germline V gene sequence: CDR1 MNHNS, CDR2 SASEGT. The CDR3 totals 15 residues. The CDR3 here is CASSRSGTFGYGYTF. In nucleotides, the CDR3 is TGTGCCAGCTCCCGCTCAGGGACCTTTGGCTATGGCTACACCTTC.

As for this clonotype: Sequence at one end of the junction differs from germline and may be a read error. The genes are TRBV6-1 and TRBJ1-5, with D possibly matching TRBD1 (6 bases). The CDR3 sequence is 14 residues long. Germline V gene lookup returns CDR1 MNHNS and CDR2 SASEGT. CDR3 residues: CASSLPGAWQPQPF. The CDR3 coding sequence is TGTGCCAGCAGCCTACCGGGGGCTTGGCAGCCCCAGCCTTTT.

This clonotype appeared many times. The chain recombines TRBV27 with TRBJ1-2; D is ambiguous. The germline V gene has CDR1 MNHEY and CDR2 SMNVEV (reference sequence). V gave up 3 bases and J gave up 5 bases, with 13 bases separating them. This CDR3 is 14 amino acids long. Here the CDR3 reads CASSFYPGQYGYTF. The CDR3 bases are TGTGCCAGCAGTTTTTATCCGGGCCAGTATGGCTACACCTTC.

This clonotype was recorded many times. V usage is TRBV15 and J usage is TRBJ1-3; D not resolved. Trimming left V 0 bases short and J 13 bases short, with 10 bases between. This CDR3 has 12 amino acids. Germline V lookup: CDR1 LNHNV, CDR2 YYDKDF (reference sequence). The DNA for the CDR3 is TGTGCCACCAGCAGAGATCCGCGGGTTATATATTTT. It translates to CATSRDPRVIYF. Variable domain in full (rest from reference TRBV15 and TRBJ1-3): DAMVIQNPRYQVTQFGKPVTLSCSQTLNHNVMYWYQQKSSQAPKLLFHYYDKDFNNEADTPDNFQSRRPNTSFCFLDIRSPGLGDTAMYLCATSRDPRVIYFGEGSWLTVV.

In this sample, this clonotype turned up many times. J is TRBJ2-7 and V is TRBV7-8, with a weak D call TRBD1 (6 bases). Germline CDR1 SGHVS, CDR2 FQNEAQ. Trimming took off 1 base at V and 2 bases at J, with 15 bases between the two ends. This CDR3 contains 16 residues. CDR3 loop: CASSLGSIGGTYEQYF. The CDR3 bases are TGTGCCAGCAGCTTAGGTTCTATTGGGGGCACCTACGAGCAGTACTTC.

This clonotype was seen many times. This chain links TRBV6-2 or TRBV6-3 with TRBJ1-5; no reliable D call. Trimming shortened V by 4 bases and J by 5 bases, and 12 bases separated the two germline ends. The CDR3 is 14 residues long. Per germline, CDR1 MNHEY and CDR2 SVGEGT. CDR3 DNA sequence: TGTGCCAGCAGTTCTCAGGACCCCGATCAGCCCCAGCATTTT. The encoded protein is CASSSQDPDQPQHF.

This clonotype appeared many times. The chain employs TRBV6-5 and TRBJ2-7, with unresolved D. The germline V gene has CDR1 MNHEY and CDR2 SVGAGI. The CDR3 totals 14 residues. V lost 2 bases and J 3 bases, leaving 11 bases between the germline ends. CDR3 region: CASSYGQAGYEQYF. For the CDR3, the DNA is TGTGCCAGCAGTTACGGTCAGGCCGGCTACGAGCAGTACTTC.

This clonotype showed up many times. The conserved phenylalanine or tryptophan normally closing the CDR3 is absent here, so this likely arose from a read error. This chain connects TRBV12-3 or TRBV12-4 to TRBJ2-2; D not resolved. With 3 bases removed from V and 5 bases from J, the gap between germline ends came to 4 bases. The CDR3 covers 12 residues. The CDR3 region is CASSFGTGELFS. The CDR3 coding sequence is TGTGCCAGCAGTTTTGGAACCGGGGAGCTGTTTTCT.

With regard to this clonotype: A read error may account for a junction end that differs from germline. The V call is TRBV27, the J call TRBJ2-7, with TRBD2 identical over 10 bases. There are 15 residues in the CDR3. Germline CDR1 MNHEY, CDR2 SMNVEV (reference sequence). CDR3 loop: CASSLDSSGRSEQYF. The CDR3 bases are TGCGCCAGCAGCTTGGATAGTAGCGGGAGGTCCGAGCAGTACTTC.

This clonotype has a count of ten or more. The chain combines TRBV6-5 with TRBJ2-5; perhaps TRBD2 as D (5 bases). CDR3 length: 14 residues. V lost 1 base and J 4 bases, leaving 10 bases between the germline ends. The germline gives CDR1 MNHEY, CDR2 SVGAGI. CDR3 nucleotides: TGTGCCAGCAGTTACTTCGGTGGAGGAGAGACCCAGTACTTC. Amino acids: CASSYFGGGETQYF.

This clonotype has only a few counts. The chain links TRBV28 to TRBJ1-1, with D possibly matching TRBD1 (6 bases). In germline, CDR1 is MDHEN, CDR2 SYDVKM. Between the trimmed V and J ends, which lost 2 bases and 1 base, there was a span of 11 bases. The CDR3 sequence is 15 residues long. The DNA of the CDR3 is TGTGCCAGCAGTTTACTATCGGGGGCGAACACTGAAGCTTTCTTT. Translating gives CASSLLSGANTEAFF.

There are many counts of this clonotype. This rearrangement joins TRBV28 to TRBJ1-2; weak D call: TRBD1 (5 bases). The CDR3 spans 18 residues. CDR1 and CDR2 (germline): MDHEN, SYDVKM. V was pared by 5 bases and J by 0 bases, with 22 bases between. The CDR3 bases are TGTGCCAGCAGTCCCTCGGGCCATCGGGGGGGTACTAACTATGGCTACACCTTC. As protein: CASSPSGHRGGTNYGYTF.

This clonotype has ten or more counts. This may be a read error, as it is one base from a much larger clone. The missing conserved phenylalanine or tryptophan at the end of this CDR3 makes a read error likely. The rearrangement joins TRBV27 to TRBJ1-1, with a tentative D call TRBD1 (6 bases). Germline values: CDR1 MNHEY, CDR2 SMNVEV (reference sequence). The germline V and J ends were trimmed by 6 bases and 6 bases, with 17 bases remaining between them. CDR3 length: 14 amino acids. CDR3 coding DNA: TGTGCCAGCAGGCGGGAGGGGGAGCGCGCTGAAGCTTTCCTT. Its protein is CASRREGERAEAFL.

The sample holds one count of this clonotype. V is TRBV28 and J is TRBJ1-1; 9 positions match TRBD1. V shed 4 bases, J shed 4 bases, and the junction held 13 bases outside the gene matches. The germline CDR1 and CDR2 sequences are MDHEN and SYDVKM. The CDR3 spans 17 residues. The CDR3 reads CASSSNPGTGKGTEAFF. The DNA for the CDR3 is TGTGCCAGCAGTTCCAACCCCGGGACAGGGAAAGGCACTGAAGCTTTCTTT.

This clonotype was seen repeatedly, ten times or more. The chain's CDR3 is CASSLAWTSPGELFF. The CDR3, as DNA: TGTGCCAGCAGCTTGGCGTGGACTAGTCCCGGGGAGCTGTTTTTT. This chain joins TRBV5-6 and TRBJ2-2; 7 bases are a match to TRBD2. The CDR3 extends over 15 amino acids. V dropped 0 bases and J dropped 6; count of bases not matched to a gene: 5. The germline CDR1 and CDR2 sequences are SGHDT and YYEEEE.

At least ten counts were recorded for this clonotype. This rearrangement joins TRBV11-2 to TRBJ2-7; D gene ambiguous. With 0 bases removed from V and 3 bases from J, the gap between germline ends came to 12 bases. The CDR3 has 15 amino acids. Germline loops: CDR1 SGHAT, CDR2 FQNNGV. The CDR3 coding sequence is TGTGCCAGCAGCTTAGATCGCGCGAGGATCTACGAGCAGTACTTC. It is translated as CASSLDRARIYEQYF.

This clonotype rates as medium-sized. The CDR3, as DNA: TGTGCCAGCAGTTTAGGCAGGGCCAGCTACGAGCAGTACTTC. Its protein product is CASSLGRASYEQYF. The chain employs TRBV27 and TRBJ2-7; D possibly corresponds to TRBD1 (5 bases). Germline lookup yields CDR1 MNHEY and CDR2 SMNVEV (reference sequence). The CDR3 spans 14 residues. Trimming cost V 2 bases and J 3 bases, with 11 bases left between them.